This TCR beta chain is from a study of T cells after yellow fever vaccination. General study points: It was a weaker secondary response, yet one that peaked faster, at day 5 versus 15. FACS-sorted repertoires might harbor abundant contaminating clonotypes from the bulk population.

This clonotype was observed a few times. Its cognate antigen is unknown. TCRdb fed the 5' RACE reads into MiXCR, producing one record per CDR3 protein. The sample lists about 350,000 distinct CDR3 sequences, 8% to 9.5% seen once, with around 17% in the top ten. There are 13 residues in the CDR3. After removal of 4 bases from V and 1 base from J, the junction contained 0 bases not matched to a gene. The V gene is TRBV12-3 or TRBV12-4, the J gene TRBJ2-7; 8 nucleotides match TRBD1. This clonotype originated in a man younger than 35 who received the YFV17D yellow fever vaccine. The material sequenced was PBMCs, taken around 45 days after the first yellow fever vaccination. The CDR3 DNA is TGTGCCAGCAGTTGGACAGGGTCCTACGAGCAGTACTTC. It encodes CASSWTGSYEQYF.